The present T cell receptor beta chain was sequenced within a study of blood T cell repertoires in COVID-19. Study at large: Acute and convalescent COVID-19 specimens originated in the United States, Italy and Spain. From T cells, B-cell-depleted T cells, or PBMCs came the material, which was cDNA or gDNA.

This CDR3 is 14 amino acids long. V lost 8 bases to trimming and J lost 3 bases; unmatched junction nucleotides: 13. Germline V gives CDR1 SQVTM, CDR2 ANQGSEA. Original processing methods: Reference gene primer amplification yielded estimated nucleated cell counts. Sequenced by immunoSEQ multiplex PCR; TCRdb stores in-frame clones only, minus some. V and J calls plus clone size are reproduced from that table; the DNA served to infer D and trimming. The data show roughly 420,000 clones, with more than 75% seen just once and 0.97% held by the top ten. Self-reported history from a screening survey and questionnaire set each donor's cohort.

This clonotype was sampled from a woman aged 30 to 39 with acute COVID-19. The rearrangement links TRBV29-1 to TRBJ2-7; 7 nucleotides agree with TRBD1. The sequencing sample was made of PBMCs or T cells enriched from blood (not recorded which). The CDR3 loop is CSLADRKGIYEQYF. DNA of the CDR3: TGCAGCCTCGCGGACAGGAAAGGGATCTACGAGCAGTACTTC.